This T cell receptor (beta chain) was found in a study of blood T cell repertoires in COVID-19 (TCRdb year 2020). Regarding the research as a whole: Collaborator samples came from the United States, Italy and Spain and covered acute and convalescent phases of COVID-19. The prospective study material was composed of cDNA or gDNA derived from T cells, B-cell-depleted T cells, or PBMCs. The repertoires were released in a freely available public database intended as a resource for research on the immune response to SARS-CoV-2. Subjects who had been exposed to COVID-19, were actively infected with it, or had recovered from it provided the deeply sampled blood TCRbeta repertoires that made up the dataset. Samples were obtained from the ongoing ImmuneRACE study (first 160 participants) and from over 1,000 subjects provided by 6 global collaborators. A de-identified subject ID, COVID-19 status, age in years and sex were almost always included in the sample metadata. Where available, HLA class I and class II types were obtained from metadata supplied by the sample provider rather than from assay-based typing.

Results and caveats for the whole study, not just this receptor: How much clinical and demographic metadata was included differed by source and by participant, and the metadata was provided uncurated.

This clone appeared once. Its antigen is not yet known. Base qualities are not provided; no much larger clone lies one nucleotide away. TCRbeta CDR3 regions were amplified from genomic DNA using the immunoSEQ Assay, a bias-controlled multiplex PCR. In the source study's methods: Nucleated cell counts per sample were estimated from amplification of reference gene primers within the assay. To quantify the absolute abundance of each unique TCRbeta CDR3 rearrangement, sequence reads were collapsed and filtered. For each sample, productive Simpson clonality was calculated by taking the square root of Simpson's diversity index across productive rearrangements. TCRdb retrieved this table from immuneACCESS and kept in-frame rearrangements only. Not all clones are present; in checked studies, unresolved V genes account for under half, and no reason is known for the remainder. That table gives V, J and clone size, and the DNA gave D and trimming. In this sample the table shows about 310,000 clones, 85% to 90% of which occur a single time. About 9.4% of the sample rests with the top ten.

V is cut back by 9 bases and J by 0 bases, with 1 base in the junction unmatched. The CDR3 runs 13 amino acids, cysteine and phenylalanine included. Only the CDR3 DNA is retained, 39 bases long and in frame from the first base. CDR1 and CDR2 (KGHSH, LQKENI) derive from the germline V gene. Participants in the prospective study were aged 18 to 89 years, lived in 20 to 30 United States geographic areas, and enrolled through a virtual design. Cohort assignment in the prospective study relied on participant-reported clinical history from a screening survey and a study questionnaire. For ImmuneRACE Cohort 3, a participant was defined as recovered based on two consecutive negative NP/OP PCR tests, clearance by a healthcare professional, or resolution of symptoms. In the prospective study, whole blood, serum and a nasopharyngeal or oropharyngeal swab were collected from each participant by mobile phlebotomists. Additional blood draws and questionnaires over an approximately two-month period could optionally be provided by prospective study participants. Blood samples from the prospective study were shipped frozen or at room temperature prior to DNA extraction.

Sequencing input: PBMCs or T cells enriched from blood (not recorded which). The sequence was obtained from a woman aged 25-40 years who had recovered from COVID-19. The sequence joins TRBV18 to TRBJ2-5, and 10 bases in between align with TRBD2. The nucleotide sequence reads TGTGCCAGTAGCGGGAGGAACCAAGAGACCCAGTACTTC. It specifies CASSGRNQETQYF.